Detailed here is one T cell receptor beta chain. Its target is not known. The immunoSEQ assay was v3. Measured with immunoSEQ multiplex PCR; TCRdb has only the in-frame clones, and not every one. This sample has about 32,000 clones, with around three quarters found just once. The time point is: pre-treatment sample, taken before nivolumab and TIL therapy. Stage 4 NSCLC adults joined between 2017 and January 2020. This sample was taken from a study of TIL therapy for anti-PD-1-resistant metastatic lung cancer. Study-wide context: Median tumor mutation burden was 1.5 mutations per megabase.

Points from the study as a whole: Treatment-naive, never-smoker and oncogene-addicted patients were overrepresented in this highly selected cohort.

The length of the CDR3 is 15 residues. The V and J ends lost 3 bases and 3 bases, in that order; junction bases with no gene match: 7. The germline V gene encodes CDR1 SNHLY and CDR2 FYNNEI. The TCR sequence derives from a woman aged 30 to 85 with non-small cell lung cancer. Sample: blood, taken at baseline. The genes are TRBV2 and TRBJ1-2; 7 bases match TRBD1. This CDR3 reads CASSEVGGRDYGYTF. The CDR3, as DNA: TGTGCCAGCAGTGAGGTAGGGGGCCGGGACTATGGCTACACCTTC.